The 13 T cell receptor beta chains given below trace back to one sample, sequenced in a study of OX40 agonist ivuxolimab in advanced cancers. Libraries were prepared by immunoSEQ multiplex PCR; TCRdb keeps only in-frame clonotypes and omits some of them. The profile shows about 77,000 clones, under 90% of them singletons. The source was CD4+ or CD8+ T cells sorted from blood, collected in a trial of the OX40 agonist ivuxolimab. The source is an adult with an advanced solid tumor such as melanoma, head and neck, liver or kidney cancer.

V gene TRBV27 combines with J gene TRBJ2-5; possible D gene TRBD1, 5 bases. In germline, CDR1 is MNHEY, CDR2 SMNVEV (reference sequence). Trimming shortened V by 9 bases and J by 5 bases, and 10 bases separated the two germline ends. The CDR3 is made up of 11 amino acids. CDR3 DNA: TGTGCCAGTAAGAAGGGGGAGACCCAGTACTTC. The encoded protein is CASKKGETQYF.

The V call is TRBV28, the J call TRBJ1-5; no reliable D call. CDR3 length equals 13 residues. With 6 bases removed from V and 7 bases from J, the gap between germline ends came to 13 bases. CDR1 MDHEN and CDR2 SYDVKM come from the germline V gene. The CDR3: CASSPPFLQPQHF. The CDR3 nucleotides read TGTGCCAGCAGCCCTCCCTTCCTGCAGCCCCAGCATTTT.

The genes are TRBV30 and TRBJ1-6; 7 bases align to TRBD1. CDR1 GTSNPN and CDR2 SVGIG come from the germline V gene (reference sequence). The CDR3 is 14 amino acids. The ends lost 0 bases at V and 7 bases at J; junction bases unmatched: 3. The CDR3, as DNA: TGTGCCTGGAGTGTGACAGGGAGGAATTCACCCCTCCACTTT. This codes for CAWSVTGRNSPLHF. The full variable domain, in which reference TRBV30 and TRBJ1-6 provide the parts outside the CDR3, is SQTIHQWPATLVQPVGSPLSLECTVEGTSNPNLYWYRQAAGRGLQLLFYSVGIGQISSEVPQNLSASRPQDRQFILSSKKLLLSDSGFYLCAWSVTGRNSPLHFGNGTRLTVT.

The rearrangement joins TRBV7-5 to TRBJ1-2; the table calls TRBD1, which could not be checked here. TRBV7-5 is given as a pseudogene. The CDR3 runs 17 residues. The chain's CDR3 is CARSLSGGRDRANGYTF. Written as DNA, the CDR3 is TGTGCCAGAAGCCTTAGTGGGGGCCGGGACAGAGCGAATGGCTACACCTTC.

The V and J genes are TRBV6-1 and TRBJ1-5; TRBD1 agrees at 7 bases. Trimming cost V 3 bases and J 4 bases; bases outside gene matches: 18. This CDR3 has 19 residues. CDR1 is MNHNS and CDR2 is SASEGT in the germline V gene. The CDR3 loop is CASSDPLPGQPKPNQPQHF. The CDR3 DNA sequence: TGTGCCAGCAGTGACCCACTCCCGGGACAGCCGAAACCAAATCAGCCCCAGCATTTT.

The J gene is TRBJ1-3, the V gene TRBV6-6; 10 bases agree with TRBD1. CDR1 is MNHNY and CDR2 is SVGAGI in the germline V gene (reference sequence). With V trimmed by 7 bases and J by 1 base, 4 bases remained unmatched. CDR3 size: 15 residues. CDR3 sequence (DNA): TGTGCCAGCAAGACAGGGGGCGGATCTGGAAACACCATATATTTT. Translated, it gives CASKTGGGSGNTIYF.

This chain uses TRBV5-1 with TRBJ2-1; TRBD1 agrees at 12 bases. Germline CDR1 reads SGHRS; CDR2 reads YFSETQ. V was pared by 3 bases and J by 0 bases, with 16 bases of the junction left unmatched. The CDR3 covers 21 residues. The CDR3 region has the DNA TGCGCCAGCAGCTCAACTCCCGGGACAGGGGGCTTCTTCAGCTCCTACAATGAGCAGTTCTTC. This codes for CASSSTPGTGGFFSSYNEQFF.

The V gene is TRBV28, the J gene TRBJ2-7; no clear D. Trimming left V 7 bases short and J 4 bases short, with 14 bases between. This CDR3 has 13 residues. Germline V CDR1 and CDR2: MDHEN, SYDVKM. For the CDR3, the DNA is TGTGCCAGCAACCGCGGTCTGGGATACGAGCAGTACTTC. Its protein is CASNRGLGYEQYF. The variable domain in full, with the rest retrieved from reference TRBV28 and TRBJ2-7, is DVKVTQSSRYLVKRTGEKVFLECVQDMDHENMFWYRQDPGLGLRLIYFSYDVKMKEKGDIPEGYSVSREKKERFSLILESASTNQTSMYLCASNRGLGYEQYFGPGTRLTVT.

This chain connects TRBV11-2 to TRBJ2-3; possible D gene TRBD2, 5 bases. Germline CDR1 SGHAT, CDR2 FQNNGV. CDR3 length: 12 residues. The V end was cut by 0 bases, the J end by 8 bases, with 6 bases between. The CDR3, as DNA: TGTGCCAGCAGCTTAGAAGGGAGTACGCAGTATTTT. Amino acid sequence: CASSLEGSTQYF.

The rearrangement links TRBV5-1 to TRBJ2-3; 7 bases align to TRBD2. The germline CDR1 and CDR2 sequences are SGHRS and YFSETQ. CDR3 length equals 15 residues. With 4 bases clipped from V and 6 bases from J, the junction kept 11 bases outside the gene matches. In DNA form, the CDR3 reads TGCGCCAGCAGCCCGGGGGGAAGGCCGTTGGATACGCAGTATTTT. It translates to CASSPGGRPLDTQYF.

The chain couples TRBV2 to TRBJ1-4; D uncertain. Germline V gives CDR1 SNHLY, CDR2 FYNNEI. V lost 6 bases and J 0 bases, leaving 8 bases between the germline ends. The CDR3 is made up of 14 amino acids. The CDR3 region has the DNA TGTGCCAGCAGAGTTCAGTCAACTAATGAAAAACTGTTTTTT. Amino acids: CASRVQSTNEKLFF.

This rearrangement joins TRBV7-9 to TRBJ1-1; 9 nucleotides match TRBD1. CDR3 length: 15 amino acids. Germline lookup yields CDR1 SEHNR and CDR2 FQNEAQ (reference sequence). With V trimmed by 3 bases and J by 7 bases, 9 bases remained unmatched. CDR3 sequence (DNA): TGTGCCAGCAGCTTCCCCGGGACAGGGCTAATTGAAGCTTTCTTT. It is translated as CASSFPGTGLIEAFF. The full variable domain, rest sourced from reference TRBV7-9 and TRBJ1-1, is DTGVSQNPRHKITKRGQNVTFRCDPISEHNRLYWYRQTLGQGPEFLTYFQNEAQLEKSRLLSDRFSAERPKGSFSTLEIQRTEQGDSAMYLCASSFPGTGLIEAFFGQGTRLTVV.

The gene calls are TRBV5-6 and TRBJ1-2; 10 bases align to TRBD1. V was clipped by 4 bases and J by 4 bases; unmatched bases: 4. The CDR3 length is 14 residues. In germline, CDR1 is SGHDT, CDR2 YYEEEE. The CDR3 is CASSRRDRGYGYTF. The CDR3 DNA reads TGTGCCAGCAGCCGCCGGGACAGGGGCTATGGCTACACCTTC.